This passage covers 9 T cell receptor beta chains from one sample sequenced in a study of OX40 agonist ivuxolimab in advanced cancers. Produced via immunoSEQ multiplex PCR; TCRdb's table is partial and in-frame only. The sample records nearly 70,000 clones, just over 85% being singletons. The starting material was CD4+ or CD8+ T cells sorted from blood, obtained in a trial of the OX40 agonist ivuxolimab. These TCRs come from an adult with an advanced solid tumor such as melanoma, head and neck, liver or kidney cancer.

This clone showed up just a few times. J is TRBJ1-6 and V is TRBV7-2; the D is unclear. Germline CDR1 and CDR2: SGHTA and FQGNSA. Trimming removed 5 bases from V and 7 bases from J, with 9 bases in between. The CDR3 length is 13 residues. CDR3 residues: CASSRVPNSPLHF. DNA of the CDR3: TGTGCCAGCAGCAGGGTTCCAAATTCACCCCTCCACTTT.

This CDR3 is CASSMDPGTYGYTF. CDR3 DNA sequence: TGTGCCAGTAGTATGGATCCGGGGACGTATGGCTACACCTTC. V gene TRBV19 combines with J gene TRBJ1-2; possibly TRBD1 for D (5 bases). Per germline, CDR1 LNHDA and CDR2 SQIVND (reference sequence). This CDR3 contains 14 residues. Trimming took off 3 bases at V and 5 bases at J, with 13 bases between the two ends.

The chain carries TRBV6-1 and TRBJ2-2; D gene unclear. CDR1 and CDR2 (germline): MNHNS, SASEGT. The CDR3 covers 13 residues. Trimming removed 3 bases from V and 6 bases from J, with 8 bases in between. The CDR3 bases are TGTGCCAGCAGTGAGTTGGGGTCCGGGGAGCTGTTTTTT. Translating it yields CASSELGSGELFF.

The chain recombines TRBV28 with TRBJ1-1; D uncertain. With 2 bases removed from V and 1 base from J, the gap between germline ends came to 2 bases. The CDR3 sequence is 12 residues long. The germline CDR1 and CDR2 sequences are MDHEN and SYDVKM. The CDR3 region has the DNA TGTGCCAGCAGTTTACCGAACACTGAAGCTTTCTTT. Its protein product is CASSLPNTEAFF.

Points on this clone: Additional DNA sequences in this sample encode the identical CDR3. Here the CDR3 reads CSGRTEMNTEAFF. The CDR3 region has the DNA TGCAGCGGCAGGACAGAGATGAACACTGAAGCTTTCTTT. The chain links TRBV29-1 to TRBJ1-1; maybe TRBD1 (6 bases). Germline-derived CDR1 and CDR2 are SQVTM and ANQGSEA. The CDR3 covers 13 residues. V lost 7 bases and J lost 0, with 12 bases in between.

This clone was seen only once. This chain connects TRBV29-1 to TRBJ2-5, with D tentatively TRBD2 (6 bases). The CDR3 is 13 amino acids. With 3 bases removed from V and 2 bases from J, the gap between germline ends came to 10 bases. CDR1 is SQVTM and CDR2 is ANQGSEA in the germline V gene. DNA for the CDR3: TGCAGCGTTGAGCGGGGACGGCAAGAGACCCAGTACTTC. Translated: CSVERGRQETQYF.

This clone was picked up one time. The genes are TRBV19 and TRBJ1-1; maybe TRBD1 (5 bases). The CDR3 contains 10 residues. V was cut by 5 bases and J by 9 bases, with 7 bases left in between. Germline loops: CDR1 LNHDA, CDR2 SQIVND (reference sequence). The CDR3 reads CASSRQKAFF. DNA for the CDR3: TGTGCCAGTAGTCGACAGAAAGCTTTCTTT. The full variable domain, rest sourced from reference TRBV19 and TRBJ1-1, is DGGITQSPKYLFRKEGQNVTLSCEQNLNHDAMYWYRQDPGQGLRLIYYSQIVNDFQKGDIAEGYSVSREKKESFPLTVTSAQKNPTAFYLCASSRQKAFFGQGTRLTVV.

The genes are TRBV6-4 and TRBJ1-2; unclear D gene. Per germline, CDR1 MRHNA and CDR2 SNTAGT. Trimming removed 4 bases at V and 8 bases at J, with 8 bases between. The CDR3 is 11 amino acids. CDR3 in DNA: TGTGCCAGCAGTGGCGGGTCGGGCTACACCTTC. Protein sequence: CASSGGSGYTF.

This chain links TRBV9 with TRBJ2-5; tentatively, D is TRBD2 (6 bases). This CDR3 comprises 17 residues. Per the germline V gene, CDR1 is SGDLS and CDR2 is YYNGEE. V lost 0 bases, J lost 5 bases, and 20 bases lay in between. The CDR3 coding sequence is TGTGCCAGCAGCGTAGGACCGGGGGTAGTCCGTAGGGAGACCCAGTACTTC. Encoded protein: CASSVGPGVVRRETQYF.